Below, 32 T cell receptor beta chains from the same sample are listed, as sequenced in a study of CD8+CD57+ T cells in acquired aplastic anemia (dated by TCRdb to the late 2010s). Sequenced on an Illumina HiSeq 2000. Genomic DNA served as template for TCR beta VDJ combination and CDR3 sequence profiling. In-frame beta chains were kept once TCRdb had trimmed the public reads at Q25 with fastp and called clones with MiXCR. Each CDR3 protein appears once, grouped with its most common genes and DNA. The sample contains fewer than 250,000 distinct CDR3 sequences, less than 70% of them found a single time. Roughly 15% of the sample comes from the top ten. The sample taken for sequencing was sorted CD4+, CD8+, or CD8+CD57+ T cells (not recorded which) from PBMCs. These receptors came from a human donor in good health, serving as a control.

The rearrangement links TRBV10-3 to TRBJ1-2, with 12 bases fitting TRBD1. Germline CDR1 reads ENHRY; CDR2 reads SYGVKD. The CDR3 is 16 residues long. V trimming: 0 bases; J trimming: 7 bases; junction bases outside the gene matches: 6. This chain's CDR3 is CAISESRDRGRSGYTF. In nucleotides, the CDR3 is TGTGCCATCAGTGAGTCGAGGGACAGGGGGCGTAGTGGCTACACCTTC.

V is TRBV12-3 or TRBV12-4 and J is TRBJ1-1, with 9 bases aligning to TRBD1. V trimming: 8 bases; J trimming: 4 bases; junction bases outside the gene matches: 17. The CDR3 extends over 17 amino acids. The CDR3 DNA reads as TGTGCCAGCCGCCGAAAACGGGGACAGGGTAGTAGCACTGAAGCTTTCTTT. Amino acid sequence: CASRRKRGQGSSTEAFF.

Remarks on this clonotype: The conserved phenylalanine or tryptophan is not found at the CDR3 terminus, so this likely reflects a read error. The J gene is TRBJ2-7, the V gene TRBV7-6; D gene ambiguous. Looked up from germline, CDR1 is SGHVS and CDR2 is FNYEAQ. The CDR3 extends over 12 amino acids. The CDR3 coding sequence is TGTGCCAGCAGCTTAGCAACCTACGAACAGTACCTC. It translates to CASSLATYEQYL.

This clonotype was seen more than once but under ten times. The V call is TRBV20-1, the J call TRBJ2-3; tentatively, D is TRBD1 (5 bases). Trimming took off 3 bases at V and 5 bases at J, with 9 bases between the two ends. The V gene's germline CDR1 is DFQATT and CDR2 SNEGSKA (reference sequence). There are 12 residues in the CDR3. The CDR3 region has the DNA TGCAGTGCTAGTAAACAGGTAGATACGCAGTATTTT. Translated: CSASKQVDTQYF.

The genes are TRBV24-1 and TRBJ1-2; TRBD1 matches at 9 bases. V dropped 4 bases and J dropped 6; count of bases not matched to a gene: 8. Germline V gene sequence: CDR1 KGHDR, CDR2 SFDVKD. The CDR3 length is 15 residues. Here the CDR3 reads CATSEHATGGDGYTF. In DNA form, the CDR3 reads TGTGCCACCAGTGAACACGCGACAGGGGGTGATGGCTACACCTTC.

This clonotype was counted ten times or more. The chain carries TRBV10-3 and TRBJ2-3; TRBD2 is a possible D gene (6 bases). Trimming removed 4 bases at V and 4 bases at J, with 15 bases between. The V gene's germline CDR1 is ENHRY and CDR2 SYGVKD. The CDR3 spans 15 residues. The CDR3 protein is CAISGLDIIADTQYF. Written as DNA, the CDR3 is TGTGCCATCAGTGGACTAGACATTATCGCAGATACGCAGTATTTT.

There are many counts of this clonotype. This chain connects TRBV7-2 to TRBJ2-1, with 12 bases fitting TRBD2. The V segment lost 4 bases and the J segment 0 bases; nucleotides outside the gene matches: 4. This CDR3 has 17 amino acids. CDR1 is SGHTA, CDR2 FQGNSA, per germline. CDR3 sequence reads: CASSSGLAGRSYNEQFF. The CDR3 coding sequence is TGTGCCAGCAGCTCCGGACTAGCGGGGCGCTCCTACAATGAGCAGTTCTTC.

Concerning this clonotype itself: With a much larger clone just one base away, this may be a read error. CDR3 region: CANSPRGQNTGELFF. As DNA, the CDR3 is TGCGCCAACAGCCCCCGGGGCCAGAACACCGGGGAGCTGTTTTTT. The chain carries TRBV5-1 and TRBJ2-2, with D perhaps assigned TRBD1 or TRBD2 (5 bases each). The CDR3 length is 15 residues. Germline V gene data show CDR1 as SGHRS and CDR2 as YFSETQ.

Many counts were recorded for this clonotype. The germline gene is not matched at one end of the junction; a read error may be the cause. The CDR3 DNA reads as TGCGCCAGCAGCTTGGGGGACAGGGGAGCCACCATATATTTT. This translates into CASSLGDRGATIYF. This sequence joins TRBV7-6 and TRBJ1-3; 10 positions match TRBD1. The CDR3 runs to 14 residues. CDR1 is SGHVS and CDR2 is FNYEAQ in the germline V gene.

This clonotype was recorded many times. The V and J genes are TRBV5-1 and TRBJ2-2, with D unresolved. The germline V gene encodes CDR1 SGHRS and CDR2 YFSETQ. Between the trimmed V and J ends, which lost 0 bases and 5 bases, there was a span of 14 bases. The CDR3 runs to 16 residues. In DNA form, the CDR3 reads TGCGCCAGCAGCTTGGGGGGAATGAGAGATACCGGGGAGCTGTTTTTT. It encodes CASSLGGMRDTGELFF.

This clonotype was counted a few times. This sequence joins TRBV4-1 and TRBJ2-3; 13 nucleotides align to TRBD2. The V and J ends lost 0 bases and 5 bases, in that order; junction bases with no gene match: 14. This CDR3 has 20 amino acids. From germline, CDR1 is MGHRA and CDR2 YSYEKL. The CDR3 coding sequence is TGCGCCAGCAGCCAAGATCCCCTACTACTAGCGGGGGGGCTGGGAGATACGCAGTATTTT. As protein: CASSQDPLLLAGGLGDTQYF.

This clonotype was seen at least ten times. The rearrangement uses TRBV20-1 and TRBJ1-2; D is undetermined. The CDR3 spans 13 residues. Trimming removed 0 bases from V and 6 bases from J, with 11 bases in between. Germline assignment: CDR1 DFQATT and CDR2 SNEGSKA (reference sequence). CDR3 sequence reads: CSARDSRVDGYTF. CDR3 sequence (DNA): TGCAGTGCTAGAGATTCAAGGGTCGATGGCTACACCTTC.

This clonotype was counted between two and nine times. This sequence joins TRBV7-9 and TRBJ2-7; tentative D call: TRBD2 (6 bases). V was pared by 5 bases and J by 6 bases, with 14 bases between. The CDR3 spans 13 residues. The germline gives CDR1 SEHNR, CDR2 FQNEAQ (reference sequence). The CDR3 DNA follows: TGTGCCAGCAGCGTAACTGGGGGGACCGAGCAGTACTTC. Amino acids: CASSVTGGTEQYF.

This clonotype was detected many times. J is TRBJ2-2 and V is TRBV20-1; no clear D gene. Germline lookup yields CDR1 DFQATT and CDR2 SNEGSKA (reference sequence). V was trimmed by 3 bases and J by 3 bases, leaving 8 bases between them. CDR3 length: 13 residues. In nucleotides, the CDR3 is TGCAGTGCTAGCGAAGGGTACACCGGGGAGCTGTTTTTT. Its translation is CSASEGYTGELFF.

This clonotype has only one observation. The genes are TRBV29-1 and TRBJ1-2, with TRBD1 matching 10 bases. Germline CDR1 reads SQVTM; CDR2 reads ANQGSEA. V dropped 5 bases and J dropped 6; count of bases not matched to a gene: 6. The length of the CDR3 is 13 residues. CDR3 coding DNA: TGCAGCGTTTGGACAGGGGGGCGCAATGGCTACACCTTC. It is translated as CSVWTGGRNGYTF. Based on the CDR3 plus reference TRBV29-1 and TRBJ1-2, the full variable domain is SAVISQKPSRDICQRGTSLTIQCQVDSQVTMMFWYRQQPGQSLTLIATANQGSEATYESGFVIDKFPISRPNLTFSTLTVSNMSPEDSSIYLCSVWTGGRNGYTFGSGTRLTVV.

This clonotype was detected many times. The gene calls are TRBV11-2 and TRBJ2-3; 7 nucleotides line up with TRBD1. This CDR3 region has 17 residues. CDR1 SGHAT and CDR2 FQNNGV come from the germline V gene. V was clipped by 5 bases and J by 8 bases; unmatched bases: 19. CDR3 DNA: TGTGCCAGCAGCCCTAGGGACAGTTCTCCCCGCTGGAGTACGCAGTATTTT. It encodes CASSPRDSSPRWSTQYF. Variable domain in full (rest from reference TRBV11-2 and TRBJ2-3): EAGVAQSPRYKIIEKRQSVAFWCNPISGHATLYWYQQILGQGPKLLIQFQNNGVVDDSQLPKDRFSAERLKGVDSTLKIQPAKLEDSAVYLCASSPRDSSPRWSTQYFGPGTRLTVL.

This sequence joins TRBV7-2 and TRBJ2-2, with D possibly being TRBD2 (5 bases). Trimming removed 6 bases from V and 0 bases from J, with 14 bases in between. The CDR3 loop spans 16 amino acids. Looked up from germline, CDR1 is SGHTA and CDR2 is FQGNSA. CDR3 sequence (DNA): TGTGCCAGCAGTCCCGCGGGCGGAGCGAACACCGGGGAGCTGTTTTTT. Protein: CASSPAGGANTGELFF. Full variable domain (rest looked up from reference TRBV7-2 and TRBJ2-2): GAGVSQSPSNKVTEKGKDVELRCDPISGHTALYWYRQSLGQGLEFLIYFQGNSAPDKSGLPSDRFSAERTGGSVSTLTIQRTQQEDSAVYLCASSPAGGANTGELFFGEGSRLTVL.

The V and J genes are TRBV20-1 and TRBJ1-2; TRBD1 is a possible D gene (6 bases). This CDR3 region has 14 residues. V was pared by 1 base and J by 0 bases, with 9 bases between. Germline values: CDR1 DFQATT, CDR2 SNEGSKA (reference sequence). CDR3 nucleotide sequence: TGCAGTGCTAGAGCAGGGGCCGCTAACTATGGCTACACCTTC. Its protein is CSARAGAANYGYTF.

The chain is built from TRBV7-2 and TRBJ2-7; 8 bases match TRBD1. V shed 5 bases, J shed 4 bases, and the junction held 7 bases outside the gene matches. CDR1 and CDR2 (germline): SGHTA, FQGNSA. This CDR3 has 14 amino acids. This CDR3 is CASSQDTGGYEQYF. The CDR3 DNA follows: TGTGCCAGCAGCCAAGATACAGGGGGGTACGAGCAGTACTTC.

The genes are TRBV7-9 and TRBJ1-1; D call uncertain. CDR1 is SEHNR and CDR2 is FQNEAQ in the germline V gene (reference sequence). Between the trimmed V and J ends, which lost 5 bases and 5 bases, there was a span of 24 bases. This CDR3 is 17 amino acids long. This CDR3 reads CASSQDPSPGRGTEAFF. As DNA, the CDR3 is TGTGCCAGCAGCCAAGATCCATCCCCCGGGAGAGGGACTGAAGCTTTCTTT. Full variable domain (remainder filled in from reference TRBV7-9 and TRBJ1-1): DTGVSQNPRHKITKRGQNVTFRCDPISEHNRLYWYRQTLGQGPEFLTYFQNEAQLEKSRLLSDRFSAERPKGSFSTLEIQRTEQGDSAMYLCASSQDPSPGRGTEAFFGQGTRLTVV.

V is TRBV19 and J is TRBJ2-5, with D uncertain. V was shortened by 9 bases and J by 4 bases, with 12 bases between the two germline ends. The CDR3 contains 12 residues. CDR1 is LNHDA, CDR2 SQIVND, per germline (reference sequence). The CDR3 coding sequence is TGTGCCAGCTCTTCTATAGGAGAGACCCAGTACTTC. It translates to CASSSIGETQYF.

V and J are TRBV2 and TRBJ1-6, with a possible D match to TRBD1 (6 bases). The ends were cut back, 7 bases at V and 5 bases at J, with 15 bases in the middle. The germline V gene encodes CDR1 SNHLY and CDR2 FYNNEI. The CDR3 loop spans 15 amino acids. CDR3 nucleotides: TGTGCCAGCACCATAAGGGGGGGTAATAATTCACCCCTCCACTTT. This gives the protein CASTIRGGNNSPLHF.

The rearrangement uses TRBV25-1 and TRBJ2-7, with D tentatively TRBD1 (6 bases). V lost 4 bases, J lost 6 bases, and 10 bases lay in between. Germline CDR1 MGHDK, CDR2 SYGVNS. The CDR3 is made up of 12 amino acids. CDR3 DNA: TGTGCCAGCAGTGGGAACAGGGTCGAGCAGTACTTC. Residues: CASSGNRVEQYF.

The rearrangement uses TRBV20-1 and TRBJ2-1; D is tentatively TRBD1 or TRBD2 (6 bases each). V lost 6 bases and J lost 4, with 22 bases in between. Germline loops: CDR1 DFQATT, CDR2 SNEGSKA (reference sequence). The CDR3 is made up of 16 amino acids. The CDR3, as DNA: TGCAGTGCAAAAACTCACGCGGGGACAATTTACAATGAGCAGTTCTTC. Protein: CSAKTHAGTIYNEQFF.

The chain is built from TRBV12-3 or TRBV12-4 and TRBJ2-7; 10 nucleotides agree with TRBD1. This CDR3 is built from 16 residues. Trimming took 7 bases from V and 0 from J; bases not matched to a gene: 9. CDR3 residues: CASTFSGTGVSYEQYF. The CDR3 DNA follows: TGTGCCAGCACTTTCAGTGGGACAGGGGTCTCCTACGAGCAGTACTTC.

The rearrangement links TRBV2 to TRBJ2-3; possibly TRBD1 or TRBD2 for D (5 bases each). The V gene's germline CDR1 is SNHLY and CDR2 FYNNEI. This CDR3 has 16 residues. V lost 6 bases, J lost 1 base, and 17 bases lay in between. The chain's CDR3 is CASRKGPGTGTDTQYF. CDR3 sequence (DNA): TGTGCCAGCAGGAAGGGACCCGGGACGGGCACAGATACGCAGTATTTT.

The sample holds one count of this clonotype. V and J are TRBV10-2 and TRBJ2-7; TRBD1 is a possible D gene (6 bases). This CDR3 region has 15 residues. Germline-derived CDR1 and CDR2 are WSHSY and SAAADI. Deletions cut 7 bases from V and 1 base from J, with 17 bases between. The CDR3 nucleotides are TGCGCCAGCAACGCCAGGACAGAGGCATCCTACGAGCAGTACTTC. It translates to CASNARTEASYEQYF.

The chain links TRBV9 to TRBJ2-3, with 10 positions matching TRBD1. CDR3 length equals 14 residues. Germline V gives CDR1 SGDLS, CDR2 YYNGEE. The junction had 4 bases not matched to a gene; V was cut back by 5 bases and J by 4 bases. For the CDR3, the DNA is TGTGCCAGCAGGCCGGGACAGGGGTCAGATACGCAGTATTTT. The encoded protein is CASRPGQGSDTQYF.

The rearrangement links TRBV7-6 to TRBJ2-5; 9 positions match TRBD2. The ends lost 3 bases at V and 7 bases at J; junction bases unmatched: 15. Germline V lookup: CDR1 SGHVS, CDR2 FNYEAQ. The CDR3 totals 17 residues. As DNA, the CDR3 is TGTGCCAGCAGCTTGGAATTCACGGCGGGGGGGCCCGGGACCCAGTACTTC. It is translated as CASSLEFTAGGPGTQYF.

This clonotype was found many times. V and J are TRBV19 and TRBJ1-5; D gene unclear. The CDR3 consists of 14 residues. Trimming cost V 7 bases and J 0 bases, with 10 bases left between them. Germline assignment: CDR1 LNHDA and CDR2 SQIVND (reference sequence). CDR3: CASTLGYSNQPQHF. The CDR3 bases are TGTGCCAGTACCTTAGGGTATAGCAATCAGCCCCAGCATTTT.

The rearrangement joins TRBV10-2 to TRBJ1-2; 7 bases fit TRBD1. The CDR3 spans 15 residues. The V segment lost 7 bases and the J segment 4 bases; nucleotides outside the gene matches: 12. From germline, CDR1 is WSHSY and CDR2 SAAADI. CDR3 DNA: TGCGCCAGCAACGCCGGGACAGAGATTCTCTATGGCTACACCTTC. It is translated as CASNAGTEILYGYTF.

This clonotype has just a few counts. The chain is built from TRBV7-3 and TRBJ1-2; the D gene is possibly TRBD1 (5 bases). The germline V gene encodes CDR1 SGHTA and CDR2 FQGTGA. V dropped 3 bases and J dropped 2 bases, with 16 bases sitting between them. This CDR3 contains 16 residues. The CDR3 DNA reads TGTGCCAGCAGCTTGGGACTTTTGGGCTTGAACTATGGCTACACCTTC. Amino acids: CASSLGLLGLNYGYTF.